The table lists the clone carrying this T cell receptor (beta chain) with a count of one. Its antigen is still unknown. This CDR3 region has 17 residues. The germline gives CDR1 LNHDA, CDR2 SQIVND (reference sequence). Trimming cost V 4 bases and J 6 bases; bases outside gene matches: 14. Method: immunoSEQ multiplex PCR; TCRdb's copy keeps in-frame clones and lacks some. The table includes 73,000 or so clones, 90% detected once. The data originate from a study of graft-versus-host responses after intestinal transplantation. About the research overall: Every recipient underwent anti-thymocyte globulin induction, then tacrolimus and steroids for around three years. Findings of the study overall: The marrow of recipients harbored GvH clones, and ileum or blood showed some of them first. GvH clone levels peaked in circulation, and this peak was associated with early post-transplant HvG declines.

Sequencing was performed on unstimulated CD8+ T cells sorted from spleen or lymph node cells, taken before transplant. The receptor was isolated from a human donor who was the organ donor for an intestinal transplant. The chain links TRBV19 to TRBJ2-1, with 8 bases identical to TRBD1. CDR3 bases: TGTGCCAGTAGTACGGACTCAGGGGGCCGACTACGCAATGAGCAGTTCTTC. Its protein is CASSTDSGGRLRNEQFF. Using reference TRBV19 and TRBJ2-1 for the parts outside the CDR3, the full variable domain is DGGITQSPKYLFRKEGQNVTLSCEQNLNHDAMYWYRQDPGQGLRLIYYSQIVNDFQKGDIAEGYSVSREKKESFPLTVTSAQKNPTAFYLCASSTDSGGRLRNEQFFGPGTRLTVL.